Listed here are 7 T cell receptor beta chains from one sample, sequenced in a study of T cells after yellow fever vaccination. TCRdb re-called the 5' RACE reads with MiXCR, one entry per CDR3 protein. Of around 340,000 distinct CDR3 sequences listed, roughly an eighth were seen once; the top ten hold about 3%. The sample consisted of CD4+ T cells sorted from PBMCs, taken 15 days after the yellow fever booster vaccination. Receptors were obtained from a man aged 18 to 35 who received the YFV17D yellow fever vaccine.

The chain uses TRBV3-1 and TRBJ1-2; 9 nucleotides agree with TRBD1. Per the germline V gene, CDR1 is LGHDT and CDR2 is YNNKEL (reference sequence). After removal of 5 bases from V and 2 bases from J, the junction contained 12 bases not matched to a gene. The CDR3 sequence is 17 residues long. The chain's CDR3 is CASSFAGGQGANYGYTF. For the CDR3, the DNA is TGTGCCAGCAGCTTCGCTGGGGGACAGGGCGCAAACTATGGCTACACCTTC. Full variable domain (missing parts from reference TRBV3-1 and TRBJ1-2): DTAVSQTPKYLVTQMGNDKSIKCEQNLGHDTMYWYKQDSKKFLKIMFSYNNKELIINETVPNRFSPKSPDKAHLNLHINSLELGDSAVYFCASSFAGGQGANYGYTFGSGTRLTVV.

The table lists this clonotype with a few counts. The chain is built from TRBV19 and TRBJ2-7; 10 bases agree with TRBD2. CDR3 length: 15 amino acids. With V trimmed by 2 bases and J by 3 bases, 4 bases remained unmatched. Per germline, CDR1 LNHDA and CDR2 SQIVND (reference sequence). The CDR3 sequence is CASSITASGGYEQYF. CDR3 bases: TGTGCCAGTAGTATAACGGCTAGCGGGGGCTACGAGCAGTACTTC.

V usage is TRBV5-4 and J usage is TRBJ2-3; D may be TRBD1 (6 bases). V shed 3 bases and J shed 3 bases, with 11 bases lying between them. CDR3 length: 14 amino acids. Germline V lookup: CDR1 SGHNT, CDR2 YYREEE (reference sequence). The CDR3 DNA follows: TGTGCCAGCAGCTCGACAGGTTCGACAGATACGCAGTATTTT. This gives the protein CASSSTGSTDTQYF.

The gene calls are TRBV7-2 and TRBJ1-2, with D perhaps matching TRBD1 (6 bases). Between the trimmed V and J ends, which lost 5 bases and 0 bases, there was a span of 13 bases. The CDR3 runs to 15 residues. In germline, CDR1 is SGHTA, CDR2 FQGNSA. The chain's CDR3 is CASSPVRGANYGYTF. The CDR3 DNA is TGTGCCAGCAGCCCGGTCAGGGGTGCTAACTATGGCTACACCTTC. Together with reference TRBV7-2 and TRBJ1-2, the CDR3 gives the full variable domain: GAGVSQSPSNKVTEKGKDVELRCDPISGHTALYWYRQSLGQGLEFLIYFQGNSAPDKSGLPSDRFSAERTGGSVSTLTIQRTQQEDSAVYLCASSPVRGANYGYTFGSGTRLTVV.

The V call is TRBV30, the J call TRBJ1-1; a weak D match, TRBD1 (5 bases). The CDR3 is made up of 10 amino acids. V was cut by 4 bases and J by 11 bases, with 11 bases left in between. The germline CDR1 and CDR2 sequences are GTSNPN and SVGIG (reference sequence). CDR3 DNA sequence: TGTGCCTGGATACCAGGGCGGGCTTTCTTT. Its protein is CAWIPGRAFF.

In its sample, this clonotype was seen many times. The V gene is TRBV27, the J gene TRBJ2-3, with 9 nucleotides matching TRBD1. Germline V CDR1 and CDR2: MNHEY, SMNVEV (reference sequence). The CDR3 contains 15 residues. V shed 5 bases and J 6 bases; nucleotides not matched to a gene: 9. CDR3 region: CASSPLGQGLDTQYF. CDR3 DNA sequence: TGTGCCAGCAGTCCCCTGGGACAGGGTCTGGATACGCAGTATTTT.

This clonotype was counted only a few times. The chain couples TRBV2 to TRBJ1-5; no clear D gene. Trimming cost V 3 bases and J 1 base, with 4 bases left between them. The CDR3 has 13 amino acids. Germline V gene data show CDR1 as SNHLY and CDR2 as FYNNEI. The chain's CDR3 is CASSEESNQPQHF. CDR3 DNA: TGTGCCAGCAGTGAGGAGAGCAATCAGCCCCAGCATTTT.